The next 16 T cell receptor beta chains were all read from a single sample in a study of a mutant IDH1 vaccine in newly diagnosed glioma. Libraries were prepared by immunoSEQ multiplex PCR; TCRdb keeps only in-frame clonotypes and omits some of them. The repertoire consists of 60,000 to 75,000 clones, with under 90% occurring once and the leading ten covering roughly 3.5%. For these receptors, no antigen is known. Noted time point: week 11, during vaccination. Every single dose of the vaccine, 300 ug of mutant IDH1 20-mer peptide, came with topical imiquimod. The sequencing here drew on PBMCs, taken from a glioma patient whose treatment included an IDH1 peptide vaccine. These TCRs come from a man younger than 45 with glioma.

This clone showed up just a few times. The chain links TRBV30 to TRBJ1-6; D remains ambiguous. Germline V gene lookup returns CDR1 GTSNPN and CDR2 SVGIG (reference sequence). The CDR3 sequence is 14 residues long. Trimming removed 1 base from V and 7 bases from J, with 11 bases in between. Here the CDR3 DNA reads TGTGCCTGGAGTGCCTACGGGCGGAATTCACCCCTCCACTTT. This codes for CAWSAYGRNSPLHF.

This chain uses TRBV15 with TRBJ2-3; 10 bases are a match to TRBD2. The V gene's germline CDR1 is LNHNV and CDR2 YYDKDF (reference sequence). The ends lost 3 bases at V and 0 bases at J; junction bases unmatched: 0. CDR3 size: 15 residues. For the CDR3, the DNA is TGTGCCACCAGCAGGACTAGCGGGAGCACAGATACGCAGTATTTT. Protein sequence: CATSRTSGSTDTQYF. Full variable domain (rest looked up from reference TRBV15 and TRBJ2-3): DAMVIQNPRYQVTQFGKPVTLSCSQTLNHNVMYWYQQKSSQAPKLLFHYYDKDFNNEADTPDNFQSRRPNTSFCFLDIRSPGLGDTAMYLCATSRTSGSTDTQYFGPGTRLTVL.

The rearrangement links TRBV19 to TRBJ1-1; no clear D. The germline CDR1 and CDR2 sequences are LNHDA and SQIVND (reference sequence). Trimming cost V 3 bases and J 6 bases, with 8 bases left between them. The CDR3 contains 12 residues. The CDR3 DNA sequence: TGTGCCAGTAGTATCGGGCGCCCTGAAGCTTTCTTT. The encoded protein is CASSIGRPEAFF. The entire variable domain, with the rest obtained from reference TRBV19 and TRBJ1-1, is as follows: DGGITQSPKYLFRKEGQNVTLSCEQNLNHDAMYWYRQDPGQGLRLIYYSQIVNDFQKGDIAEGYSVSREKKESFPLTVTSAQKNPTAFYLCASSIGRPEAFFGQGTRLTVV.

The sample holds one count of this clone. The chain combines TRBV4-1 with TRBJ2-1, with D possibly matching TRBD1 (6 bases). CDR1 is MGHRA and CDR2 is YSYEKL in the germline V gene. This CDR3 comprises 16 residues. V was pared by 8 bases and J by 2 bases, with 19 bases between. The chain's CDR3 is CASHRDAGPAYNEQFF. CDR3 coding DNA: TGCGCCAGCCACAGGGACGCAGGGCCTGCCTACAATGAGCAGTTCTTC.

The chain is built from TRBV19 and TRBJ1-5; 8 nucleotides align to TRBD1. After removal of 6 bases from V and 2 bases from J, the junction contained 6 bases not matched to a gene. CDR1 and CDR2 (germline): LNHDA, SQIVND (reference sequence). The CDR3 length is 15 residues. The CDR3 sequence: CASRQAGGGNQPQHF. CDR3 bases: TGTGCCAGTAGGCAAGCAGGGGGCGGCAATCAGCCCCAGCATTTT.

V usage is TRBV30 and J usage is TRBJ2-7, with D tentatively TRBD1 (6 bases). The CDR3 sequence is 13 residues long. Trimming took off 0 bases at V and 3 bases at J, with 9 bases between the two ends. From germline, CDR1 is GTSNPN and CDR2 SVGIG (reference sequence). CDR3 in DNA: TGTGCCTGGAGTGTAGGGACAAACTACGAGCAGTACTTC. Translated, it gives CAWSVGTNYEQYF.

The rearrangement joins TRBV30 to TRBJ2-6, with 7 positions matching TRBD2. J gave up 0 bases and V 5 bases, and 1 base lay outside the gene matches. Germline V gene sequence: CDR1 GTSNPN, CDR2 SVGIG (reference sequence). The CDR3 consists of 14 residues. CDR3 sequence reads: CAWGRGSGANVLTF. The DNA for the CDR3 is TGTGCCTGGGGGAGGGGCTCTGGGGCCAACGTCCTGACTTTC.

The chain combines TRBV19 with TRBJ2-7; a weak D match, TRBD1 (6 bases). Germline-derived CDR1 and CDR2 are LNHDA and SQIVND (reference sequence). The CDR3 contains 12 residues. CDR3 region: CGNDAQGYEQYF. The CDR3, as DNA: TGTGGCAATGATGCCCAGGGGTACGAGCAGTACTTC. Filled out from reference TRBV19 and TRBJ2-7, the complete variable domain reads DGGITQSPKYLFRKEGQNVTLSCEQNLNHDAMYWYRQDPGQGLRLIYYSQIVNDFQKGDIAEGYSVSREKKESFPLTVTSAQKNPTAFYLCGNDAQGYEQYFGPGTRLTVT.

V is TRBV15 and J is TRBJ1-2; D remains ambiguous. CDR3 length equals 19 residues. Trimming stripped 5 bases from V and 3 bases from J, with 28 bases between. Per the germline V gene, CDR1 is LNHNV and CDR2 is YYDKDF (reference sequence). CDR3 sequence (DNA): TGTGCCACCAGCCGACGTTGGCGGGTAGGGAGGGAAGGAGACTATGGCTACACCTTC. Translated, it gives CATSRRWRVGREGDYGYTF.

The gene calls are TRBV5-1 and TRBJ2-1; no clear D. The V and J ends lost 1 base and 7 bases respectively, with 9 bases between them. Germline lookup yields CDR1 SGHRS and CDR2 YFSETQ. This CDR3 is 13 amino acids long. The CDR3 DNA follows: TGCGCCAGCAGCTTGTTTCCGGGTAATGAGCAGTTCTTC. Translated: CASSLFPGNEQFF.

V gene TRBV4-2 combines with J gene TRBJ2-3, with D maybe TRBD2 (6 bases). The CDR3 has 16 residues. V gave up 3 bases and J gave up 0 bases, with 13 bases separating them. Per germline, CDR1 LGHNA and CDR2 YNFKEQ. The CDR3 region is CASSQPGLLSTDTQYF. As DNA, the CDR3 is TGTGCCAGCAGCCAGCCGGGACTCCTCAGCACAGATACGCAGTATTTT.

This chain links TRBV7-2 with TRBJ1-6; D gene unclear. The CDR3 consists of 14 residues. Trimming pared 1 base from V and 9 bases from J, leaving 10 bases between. The V gene's germline CDR1 is SGHTA and CDR2 FQGNSA. The CDR3 DNA is TGTGCCAGCAGCTTAGAGAGTCACCTTTCACCCCTCCACTTT. Residues: CASSLESHLSPLHF. The complete variable domain, with remaining parts taken from reference TRBV7-2 and TRBJ1-6, reads GAGVSQSPSNKVTEKGKDVELRCDPISGHTALYWYRQSLGQGLEFLIYFQGNSAPDKSGLPSDRFSAERTGGSVSTLTIQRTQQEDSAVYLCASSLESHLSPLHFGNGTRLTVT.

The gene calls are TRBV6-5 and TRBJ2-5; 7 nucleotides agree with TRBD1. The J call is doubtful: the DNA matches TRBJ2-7 better. From germline, CDR1 is MNHEY and CDR2 SVGAGI. The CDR3 spans 13 residues. Here the CDR3 reads CASSSTGSYEQYF. The CDR3 DNA reads TGTGCCAGCAGCTCGACAGGGTCCTACGAGCAGTACTTC.

The J gene is TRBJ1-1, the V gene TRBV29-1; D is uncertain. Trimming took 5 bases from V and 0 from J, leaving 16 bases between them. CDR3 length equals 15 residues. Germline values: CDR1 SQVTM, CDR2 ANQGSEA. The CDR3 DNA is TGCAGCGTTAGTCCTGGATGGGCTATGAACACTGAAGCTTTCTTT. It translates to CSVSPGWAMNTEAFF.

This rearrangement joins TRBV10-1 to TRBJ1-2; D not certain. The CDR3 is 22 residues long. CDR1 WNHNN and CDR2 SYGVQD come from the germline V gene (reference sequence). V was pared by 5 bases and J by 4 bases, with 38 bases between. The CDR3 DNA reads TGCGCCAGCAGTACCGCCATAAGATCGCGAAAGACCTATGCGCGAAAGACCTATGGCTACACCTTC. Translating it yields CASSTAIRSRKTYARKTYGYTF.

The chain uses TRBV5-1 and TRBJ1-5; D gene unclear. The V end lost 0 bases, the J end lost 7 bases, and 8 bases lay between the germline ends. CDR1 is SGHRS and CDR2 is YFSETQ in the germline V gene. The length of the CDR3 is 13 residues. CDR3 nucleotide sequence: TGCGCCAGCAGCTTGGGGGCGGAGCAGCCCCAGCATTTT. This gives the protein CASSLGAEQPQHF.